Reported below is one TCR beta chain. Its specificity is unknown. When replicate PCRs were run on sorted subsets, they used 200 ng DNA, roughly 30,000 T cell genomes. Sequencing was performed with immunoSEQ multiplex PCR; in TCRdb, only in-frame clones are kept and a portion is missing. The repertoire has some 2.4 million clones, under 95% of them found once; the top ten carry more than 0.35%. The source of the sample is a study of shared clonotypes between healthy human individuals. Overall study results and limits: The authors sampled blood alone, and tissue repertoires likely differ. Clonotypes shared by all four sorted-subset donors had higher generation probabilities than non-shared clonotypes.

The V gene end was trimmed by 4 bases and the J gene end by 3 bases; junction bases not matched to a gene: 2. Germline CDR1 reads SGHRS; CDR2 reads YFSETQ. The CDR3 is 15 amino acids. Specimen: naive CD4+ T cells from PBMCs. Subset here: CD45RA+ positively selected. The sequence was collected from a man aged 18 to 29 in good health. Some clones in this sample may be carry-over from other donors' samples. V and J are TRBV5-1 and TRBJ1-6; 9 bases fit TRBD1. CDR3 nucleotides: TGCGCCAGCAGCGGGACAGGGATCTATAATTCACCCCTCCACTTT. It is translated as CASSGTGIYNSPLHF.